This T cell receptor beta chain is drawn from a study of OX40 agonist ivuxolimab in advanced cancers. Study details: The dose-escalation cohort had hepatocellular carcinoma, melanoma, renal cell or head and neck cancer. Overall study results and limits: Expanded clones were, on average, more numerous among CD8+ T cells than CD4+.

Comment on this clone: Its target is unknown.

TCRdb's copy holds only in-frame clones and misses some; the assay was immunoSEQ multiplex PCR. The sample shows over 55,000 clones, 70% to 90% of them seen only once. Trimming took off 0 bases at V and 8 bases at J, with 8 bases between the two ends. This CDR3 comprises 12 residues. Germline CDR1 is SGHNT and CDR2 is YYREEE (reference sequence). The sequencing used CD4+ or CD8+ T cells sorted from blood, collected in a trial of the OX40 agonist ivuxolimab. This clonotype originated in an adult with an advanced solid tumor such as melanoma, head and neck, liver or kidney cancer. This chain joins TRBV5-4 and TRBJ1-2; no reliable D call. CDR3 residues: CASSLENRGYTF. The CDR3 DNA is TGTGCCAGCAGCTTGGAAAACCGGGGCTACACCTTC.